This T cell receptor (beta chain) came from a study of shared clonotypes between healthy human individuals. Trimming cost V 10 bases and J 1 base, with 13 bases left between them. CDR3 length: 13 amino acids. Per the germline V gene, CDR1 is LNHDA and CDR2 is SQIVND (reference sequence). TCRdb's copy holds only in-frame clones and misses some; the assay was immunoSEQ multiplex PCR. The sample yields about 980,000 clones, roughly 72% seen once. V and J are TRBV19 and TRBJ1-1; a weak D match, TRBD1 (5 bases). This clonotype was obtained from a man aged 18 to 35 in good health. Sequenced: memory CD4+ T cells sorted from blood. Sample subset: CD45RA-negative fraction. The CDR3 loop reads CATSDTRNTEAFF. In DNA form, the CDR3 reads TGTGCCACTTCGGACACTAGGAACACTGAAGCTTTCTTT.